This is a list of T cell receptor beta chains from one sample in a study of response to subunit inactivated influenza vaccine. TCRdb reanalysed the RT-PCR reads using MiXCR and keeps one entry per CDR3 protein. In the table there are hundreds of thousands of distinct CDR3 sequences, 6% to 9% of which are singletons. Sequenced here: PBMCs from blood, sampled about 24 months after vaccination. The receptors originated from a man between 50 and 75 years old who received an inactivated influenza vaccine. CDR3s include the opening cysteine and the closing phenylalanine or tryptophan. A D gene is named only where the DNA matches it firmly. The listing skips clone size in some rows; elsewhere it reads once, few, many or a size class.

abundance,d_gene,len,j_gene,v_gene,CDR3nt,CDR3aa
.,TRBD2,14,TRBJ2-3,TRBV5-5,TGTGCCAGCAGCTCCGCGACTAGCGCAGATACGCAGTATTTT,CASSSATSADTQYF
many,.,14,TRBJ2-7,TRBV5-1,TGCGCCAGCAGCTTGGCTCAGATTTCCTACGAGCAGTACTTC,CASSLAQISYEQYF
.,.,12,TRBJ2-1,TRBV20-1,TGCAGTGCCGGCGGAGGGTTCAATGAGCAGTTCTTC,CSAGGGFNEQFF
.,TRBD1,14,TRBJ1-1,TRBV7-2,TGTGCCAGCAGCCCTCAGGCAGGGGGCCCTGAAGCTTTCTTT,CASSPQAGGPEAFF
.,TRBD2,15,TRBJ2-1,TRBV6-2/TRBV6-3,TGTGCCAGCAGGCCACTAGCGGGGGGGTTGAATGAGCAGTTCTTC,CASRPLAGGLNEQFF
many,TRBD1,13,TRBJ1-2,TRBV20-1,TGCAGTGCTAGAGTGTTAGGGGGCGCCGGCTACACCTTC,CSARVLGGAGYTF
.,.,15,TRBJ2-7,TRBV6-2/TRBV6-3,TGTGTCAGCCGCTTTGCACAGGGAGGCTCCTACGAGCAGTACTTC,CVSRFAQGGSYEQYF
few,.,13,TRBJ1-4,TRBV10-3,TGTGCCATCAGTGAGAATCTTAATGAAAAACTGTTTTTT,CAISENLNEKLFF
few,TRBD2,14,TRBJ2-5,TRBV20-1,TGCAGTGCTTTACCGACTAGCGGGAAGGAGACCCAGTACTTC,CSALPTSGKETQYF
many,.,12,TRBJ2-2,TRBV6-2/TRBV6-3,TGTGCCAGCAGGAGGGTGACCGGGGAGCTGTTTTTT,CASRRVTGELFF
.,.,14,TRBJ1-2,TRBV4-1,TGCGCCAGCAGCCAAGCAGAAAACAGCTATGGCTACACCTTC,CASSQAENSYGYTF
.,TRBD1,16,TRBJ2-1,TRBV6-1,TGTGCCAGCAGTAGAGTGGACAGGGCCTCCTACAATGAGCAGTTCTTC,CASSRVDRASYNEQFF
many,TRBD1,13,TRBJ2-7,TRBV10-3,TGTGCCAGCAAACCGGGACAGGAAAACGAGCAGTACTTC,CASKPGQENEQYF
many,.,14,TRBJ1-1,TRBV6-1,TGTGCCAGCAGTGTGGGGGGACTGGACACTGAAGCTTTCTTT,CASSVGGLDTEAFF
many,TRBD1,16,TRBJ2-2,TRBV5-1,TGCGCCAGCAGCGATAACAGGGGGGCCCTCACCGGGGAGCTGTTTTTT,CASSDNRGALTGELFF
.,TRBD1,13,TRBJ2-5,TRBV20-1,TGCAGTGCTGGACGGACAGGGGGGGAGACCCAGTACTTC,CSAGRTGGETQYF
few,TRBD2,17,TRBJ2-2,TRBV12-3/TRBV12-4,TGTGCCAGCAGTTTCGCCTTGCGGGGGGGCTCTGTCGGGGAGCTGTTTTTT,CASSFALRGGSVGELFF
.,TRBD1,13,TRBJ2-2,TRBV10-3,TGTGCCATCGGGACAGGGAACACCGGGGAGCTGTTTTTT,CAIGTGNTGELFF
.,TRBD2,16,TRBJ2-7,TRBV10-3,TGTGCCATCAGCTCGATCACTAGCGGGCGCTCCTACGAGCAGTACTTC,CAISSITSGRSYEQYF